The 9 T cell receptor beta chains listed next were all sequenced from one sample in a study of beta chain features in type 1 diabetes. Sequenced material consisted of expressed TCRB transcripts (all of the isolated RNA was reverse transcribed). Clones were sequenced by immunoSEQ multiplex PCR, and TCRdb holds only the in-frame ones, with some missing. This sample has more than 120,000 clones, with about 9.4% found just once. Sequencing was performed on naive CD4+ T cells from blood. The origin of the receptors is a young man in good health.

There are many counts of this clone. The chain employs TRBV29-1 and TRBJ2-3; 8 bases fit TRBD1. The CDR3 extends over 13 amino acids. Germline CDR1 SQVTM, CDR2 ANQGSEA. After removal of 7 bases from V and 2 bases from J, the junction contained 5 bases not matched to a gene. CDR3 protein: CSGAGQATDTQYF. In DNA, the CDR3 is TGCAGCGGTGCGGGACAGGCCACAGATACGCAGTATTTT.

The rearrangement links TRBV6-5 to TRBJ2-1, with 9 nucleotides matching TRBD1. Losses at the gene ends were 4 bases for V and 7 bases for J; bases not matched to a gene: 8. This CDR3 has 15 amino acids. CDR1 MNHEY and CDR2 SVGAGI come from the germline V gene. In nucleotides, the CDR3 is TGTGCCAGCAGTTCGCCGGGACAGGGTCAAAATGAGCAGTTCTTC. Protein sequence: CASSSPGQGQNEQFF.

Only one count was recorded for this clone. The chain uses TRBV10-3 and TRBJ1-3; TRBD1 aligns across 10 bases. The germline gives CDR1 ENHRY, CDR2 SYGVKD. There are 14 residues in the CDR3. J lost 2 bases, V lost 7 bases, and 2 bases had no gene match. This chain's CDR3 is CAITDRGTGNTIYF. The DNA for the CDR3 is TGTGCCATCACGGACAGGGGGACTGGAAACACCATATATTTT.

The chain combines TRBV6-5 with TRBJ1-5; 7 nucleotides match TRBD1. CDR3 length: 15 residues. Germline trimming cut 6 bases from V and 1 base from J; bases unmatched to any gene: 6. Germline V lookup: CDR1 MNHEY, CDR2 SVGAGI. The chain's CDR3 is CASSQGEVSNQPQHF. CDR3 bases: TGTGCCAGCAGCCAGGGGGAGGTGAGCAATCAGCCCCAGCATTTT.

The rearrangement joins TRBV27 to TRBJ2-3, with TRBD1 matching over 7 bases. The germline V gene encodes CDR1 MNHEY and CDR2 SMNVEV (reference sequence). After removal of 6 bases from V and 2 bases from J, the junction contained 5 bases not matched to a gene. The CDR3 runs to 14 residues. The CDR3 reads CASSGTADTDTQYF. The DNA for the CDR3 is TGTGCCAGCAGCGGGACAGCCGACACAGATACGCAGTATTTT.

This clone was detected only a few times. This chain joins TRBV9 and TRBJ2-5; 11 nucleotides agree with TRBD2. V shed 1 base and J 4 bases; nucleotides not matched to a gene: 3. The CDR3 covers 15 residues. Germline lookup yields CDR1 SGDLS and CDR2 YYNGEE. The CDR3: CASSVLAGGVETQYF. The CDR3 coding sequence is TGTGCCAGCAGCGTACTAGCGGGGGGAGTAGAGACCCAGTACTTC.

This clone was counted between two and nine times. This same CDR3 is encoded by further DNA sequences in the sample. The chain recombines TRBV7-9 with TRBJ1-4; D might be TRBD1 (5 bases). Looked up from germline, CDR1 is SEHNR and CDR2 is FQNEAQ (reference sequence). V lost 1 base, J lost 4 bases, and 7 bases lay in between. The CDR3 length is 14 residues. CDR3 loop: CASSLGQGNEKLFF. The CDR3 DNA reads TGTGCCAGCAGCTTAGGGCAGGGTAATGAAAAACTGTTTTTT.

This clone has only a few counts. Written as DNA, the CDR3 is TGTGCCAGCAGCGTAGTAGGGACTAGGGCGGGGAATGAGCAGTTCTTC. Translated, it gives CASSVVGTRAGNEQFF. The chain combines TRBV9 with TRBJ2-1, with TRBD2 matching 8 bases. The CDR3 length is 16 residues. The germline V gene encodes CDR1 SGDLS and CDR2 YYNGEE. With 0 bases clipped from V and 7 bases from J, the junction kept 9 bases outside the gene matches.

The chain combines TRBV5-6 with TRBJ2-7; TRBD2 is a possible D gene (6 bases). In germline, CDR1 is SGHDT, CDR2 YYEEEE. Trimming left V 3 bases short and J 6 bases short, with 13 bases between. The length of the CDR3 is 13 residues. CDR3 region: CASSWESRGEQYF. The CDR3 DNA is TGTGCCAGCAGCTGGGAGTCGCGGGGCGAGCAGTACTTC. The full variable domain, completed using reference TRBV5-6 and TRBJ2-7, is DAGVTQSPTHLIKTRGQQVTLRCSPKSGHDTVSWYQQALGQGPQFIFQYYEEEERQRGNFPDRFSGHQFPNYSSELNVNALLLGDSALYLCASSWESRGEQYFGPGTRLTVT.